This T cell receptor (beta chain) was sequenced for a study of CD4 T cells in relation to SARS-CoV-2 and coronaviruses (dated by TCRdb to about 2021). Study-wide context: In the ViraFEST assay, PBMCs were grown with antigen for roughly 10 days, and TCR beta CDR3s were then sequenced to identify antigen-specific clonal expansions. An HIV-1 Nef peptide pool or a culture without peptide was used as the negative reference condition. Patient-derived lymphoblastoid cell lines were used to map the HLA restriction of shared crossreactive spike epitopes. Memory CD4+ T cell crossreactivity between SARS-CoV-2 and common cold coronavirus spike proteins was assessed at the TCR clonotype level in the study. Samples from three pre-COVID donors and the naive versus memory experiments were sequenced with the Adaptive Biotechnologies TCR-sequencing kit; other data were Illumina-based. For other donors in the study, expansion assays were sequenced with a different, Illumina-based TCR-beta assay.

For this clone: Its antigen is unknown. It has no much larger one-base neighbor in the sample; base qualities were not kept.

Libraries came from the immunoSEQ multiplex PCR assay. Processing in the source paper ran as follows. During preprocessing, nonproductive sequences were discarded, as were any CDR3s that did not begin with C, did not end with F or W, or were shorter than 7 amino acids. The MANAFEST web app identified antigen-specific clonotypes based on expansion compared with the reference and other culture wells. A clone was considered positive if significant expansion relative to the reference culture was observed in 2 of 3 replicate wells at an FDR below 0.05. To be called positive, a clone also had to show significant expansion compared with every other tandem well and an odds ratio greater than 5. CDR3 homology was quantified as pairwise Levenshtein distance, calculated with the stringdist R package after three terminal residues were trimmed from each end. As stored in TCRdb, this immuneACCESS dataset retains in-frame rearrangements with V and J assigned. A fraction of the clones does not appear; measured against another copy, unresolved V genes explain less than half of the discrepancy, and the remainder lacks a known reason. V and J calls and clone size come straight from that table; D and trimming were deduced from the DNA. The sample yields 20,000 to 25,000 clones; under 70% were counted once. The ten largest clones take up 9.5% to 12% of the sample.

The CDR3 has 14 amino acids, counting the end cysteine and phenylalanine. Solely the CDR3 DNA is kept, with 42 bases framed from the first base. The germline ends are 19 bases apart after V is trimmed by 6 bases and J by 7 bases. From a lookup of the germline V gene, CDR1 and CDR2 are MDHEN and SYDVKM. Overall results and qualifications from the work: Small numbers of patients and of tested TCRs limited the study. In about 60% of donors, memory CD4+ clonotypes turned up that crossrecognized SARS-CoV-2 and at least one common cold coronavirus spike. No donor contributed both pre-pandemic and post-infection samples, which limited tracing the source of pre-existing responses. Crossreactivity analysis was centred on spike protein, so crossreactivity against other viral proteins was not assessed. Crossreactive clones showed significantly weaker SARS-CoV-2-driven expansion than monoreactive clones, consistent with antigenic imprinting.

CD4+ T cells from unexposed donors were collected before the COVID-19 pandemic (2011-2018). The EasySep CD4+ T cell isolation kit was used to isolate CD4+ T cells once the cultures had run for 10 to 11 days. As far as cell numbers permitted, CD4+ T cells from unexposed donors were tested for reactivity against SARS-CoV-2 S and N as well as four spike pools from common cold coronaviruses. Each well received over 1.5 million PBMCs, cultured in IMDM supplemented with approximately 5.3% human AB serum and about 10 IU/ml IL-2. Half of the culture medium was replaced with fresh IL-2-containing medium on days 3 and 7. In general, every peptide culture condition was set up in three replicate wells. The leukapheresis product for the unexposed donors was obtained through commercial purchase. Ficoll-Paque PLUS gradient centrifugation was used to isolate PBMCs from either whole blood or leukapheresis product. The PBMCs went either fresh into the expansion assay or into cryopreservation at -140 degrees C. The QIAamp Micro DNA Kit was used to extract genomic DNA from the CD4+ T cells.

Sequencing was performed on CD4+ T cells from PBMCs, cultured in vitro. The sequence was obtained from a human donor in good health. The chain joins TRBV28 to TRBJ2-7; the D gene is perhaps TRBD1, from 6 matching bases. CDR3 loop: CASRTGVRAWEQYF. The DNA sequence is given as TGTGCCAGCAGGACAGGTGTTCGAGCGTGGGAGCAGTACTTC.